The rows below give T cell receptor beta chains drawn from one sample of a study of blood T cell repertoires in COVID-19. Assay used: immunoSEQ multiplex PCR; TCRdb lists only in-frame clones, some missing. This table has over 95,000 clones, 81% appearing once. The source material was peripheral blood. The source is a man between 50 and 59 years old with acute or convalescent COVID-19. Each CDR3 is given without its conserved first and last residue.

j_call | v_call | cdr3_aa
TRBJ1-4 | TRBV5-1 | ASSLSTAGEKLF
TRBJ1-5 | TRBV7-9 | ASSRTGTDNQPQH
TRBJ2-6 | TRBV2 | ASSDRDSPGANVLT
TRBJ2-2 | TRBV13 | ASSFWAGTGELF
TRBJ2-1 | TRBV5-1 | ASSLAQGAYNEQF
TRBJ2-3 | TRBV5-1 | ASSATGTSGGPDTQY
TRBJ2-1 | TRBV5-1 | ASSYWRGVANEQF
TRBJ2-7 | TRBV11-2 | ASSFRGGQEDFGEQY
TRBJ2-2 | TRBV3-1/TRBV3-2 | ASSHGRATGELF
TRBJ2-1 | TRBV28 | ASSTRAGGTYNEQF
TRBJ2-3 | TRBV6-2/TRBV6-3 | ASSYWSNTDTQY
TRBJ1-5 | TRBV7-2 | ASSWDISSNQPQH
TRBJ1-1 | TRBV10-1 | ASSRTGGEAF
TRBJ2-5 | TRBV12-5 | ASGLGLAGAHQETQY
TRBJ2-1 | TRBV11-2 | ASSLRTSGPGEQF
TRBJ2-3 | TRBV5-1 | ASSWGTSPSTDTQY
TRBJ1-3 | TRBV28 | ASSATVTGNTIY
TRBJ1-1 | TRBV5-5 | ASRTDLNTEAF
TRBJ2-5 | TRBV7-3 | ASSPGQGGAETQY
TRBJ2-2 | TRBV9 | ASSVQGTGELF
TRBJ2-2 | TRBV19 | ASSIGTGGRTGELF
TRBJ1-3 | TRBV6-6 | ASSSRQGSLGNTIY
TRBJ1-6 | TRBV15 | ATSRRQRNSPLH
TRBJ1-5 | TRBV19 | ASSINKQPQNQPQH
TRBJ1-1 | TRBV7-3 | ASSQQEGTEAF
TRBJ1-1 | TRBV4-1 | ASRRAEYTPEGEAF
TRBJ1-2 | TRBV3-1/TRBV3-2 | ASSQDWSGIISGYT
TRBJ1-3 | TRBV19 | ASSIGQGAAGNTIY
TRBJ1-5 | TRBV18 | ASAGESNQPQH
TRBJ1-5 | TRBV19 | ASMDRLMGRNQPQH
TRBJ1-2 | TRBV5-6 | ASSPGGQNGYT
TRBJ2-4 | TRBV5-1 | ASSLGQGQAKNIQY
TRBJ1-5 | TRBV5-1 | ASSLRLSNQPQH
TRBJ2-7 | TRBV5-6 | ASSLFISYEQY
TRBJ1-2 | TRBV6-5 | ASGTELYGYT
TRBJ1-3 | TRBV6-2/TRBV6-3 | ASSYGTDGNTIY